This T cell receptor (beta chain) was found in a study of spatial heterogeneity in lung cancer. Study at large: Researchers sequenced follow-up PBMC samples if they had them, and these came a median of roughly 24 months after resection. Consistent detection of more beta-chain than alpha-chain sequences was observed.

CDR1 and CDR2 from the germline V gene are SGHTA and FQGNSA. This CDR3 contains 14 residues. With 4 bases removed from V and 1 base from J, the gap between germline ends came to 10 bases. Time point noted: blood at routine non-recurrence follow-up after resection. Whole RNA from tumor, nontumor lung or frozen PBMC was sequenced unsorted. TCRdb independently ran MiXCR on the 5' RACE reads; one entry per CDR3 protein. The data hold under 30,000 distinct CDR3 sequences, with around 6% observed a single time. There are many counts of this clonotype. The sequence derives from a male donor with early-stage non-small cell lung cancer. The starting material was PBMCs, obtained at follow-up. J is TRBJ1-1 and V is TRBV7-2; D might be TRBD1 (6 bases). CDR3: CASSSWTANTEAFF. CDR3 in DNA: TGTGCCAGCAGCTCCTGGACAGCGAACACTGAAGCTTTCTTT. The complete variable domain, with remaining parts taken from reference TRBV7-2 and TRBJ1-1, reads GAGVSQSPSNKVTEKGKDVELRCDPISGHTALYWYRQSLGQGLEFLIYFQGNSAPDKSGLPSDRFSAERTGGSVSTLTIQRTQQEDSAVYLCASSSWTANTEAFFGQGTRLTVV.